The sequence of this T cell receptor beta chain was determined in a study of blood T cells in healthy people across ages. There are 11 residues in the CDR3. V lost 1 base to trimming and J lost 6 bases, with 3 bases between them. Per the germline V gene, CDR1 is SNHLY and CDR2 is FYNNEI. Using a J-beta primer mix together with a sample-barcoded 5' primer, a second PCR was run for about 6 to 12 cycles. TCRdb used MiXCR to reprocess the 5' RACE reads, holding one entry per CDR3 protein. The table shows about 1.5 million distinct CDR3 sequences, with under 55% occurring only once. The sample holds a few counts of this clonotype.

The source is a woman aged 18-29 years in good health. Sample: blood. This chain joins TRBV2 and TRBJ1-1; no firm D call. The CDR3 DNA sequence: TGTGCCAGCAGTGAAGGACCTGAAGCTTTCTTT. This translates into CASSEGPEAFF.